These 17 T cell receptor beta chains were all obtained from the same sample, sequenced in a study of cytomegalovirus exposure and HLA in healthy donors. The PCR ran on 60 Vbeta and 13 Jbeta primers. Here immunoSEQ multiplex PCR was the method, and the copy in TCRdb shows in-frame clones only, minus some. The sample comprises roughly 80,000 clones, approximately 66% of which are singletons, and more than 3.5% rests with the top ten. The sample was PBMCs. The receptors derive from a male donor in good health and CMV-seropositive.

This clone was counted once. The rearrangement uses TRBV19 and TRBJ2-1; TRBD2 matches at 11 bases. The CDR3 totals 16 residues. Losses at the gene ends were 3 bases for V and 7 bases for J; bases not matched to a gene: 8. Per the germline V gene, CDR1 is LNHDA and CDR2 is SQIVND (reference sequence). Here the CDR3 reads CASSISLLAGGNEQFF. The CDR3 DNA reads as TGTGCCAGTAGTATCTCCCTCCTAGCGGGGGGAAATGAGCAGTTCTTC.

This rearrangement joins TRBV19 to TRBJ1-1, with D possibly TRBD1 on 6 matching bases. In germline, CDR1 is LNHDA, CDR2 SQIVND (reference sequence). The V and J ends lost 3 bases and 2 bases respectively, with 16 bases between them. The CDR3 has 16 residues. DNA of the CDR3: TGTGCCAGTAGTATGAGAGGAGGGGGGGTAAACACTGAAGCTTTCTTT. This translates into CASSMRGGGVNTEAFF.

This clone turned up a few times. V and J are TRBV29-1 and TRBJ2-3; tentatively, D is TRBD1 or TRBD2 (6 bases each). The germline V gene encodes CDR1 SQVTM and CDR2 ANQGSEA. The CDR3 is made up of 15 amino acids. The V gene lost 5 bases and the J gene lost 0 bases, with 15 bases spanning the gap. CDR3 coding DNA: TGCAGCGTTAAAGGGGGAAGCGGGAGCACAGATACGCAGTATTTT. Translation gives CSVKGGSGSTDTQYF.

The V call is TRBV7-2, the J call TRBJ1-2; D not certain. The CDR3 loop spans 15 amino acids. Germline-derived CDR1 and CDR2 are SGHTA and FQGNSA. Trimming removed 1 base at V and 5 bases at J, with 14 bases between. The CDR3 protein is CASSLGGEGDYGYTF. The DNA for the CDR3 is TGTGCCAGCAGCTTAGGGGGTGAGGGAGATTATGGCTACACCTTC. The full variable domain, in which reference TRBV7-2 and TRBJ1-2 provide the parts outside the CDR3, is GAGVSQSPSNKVTEKGKDVELRCDPISGHTALYWYRQSLGQGLEFLIYFQGNSAPDKSGLPSDRFSAERTGGSVSTLTIQRTQQEDSAVYLCASSLGGEGDYGYTFGSGTRLTVV.

This clone was found a few times. This chain connects TRBV14 to TRBJ2-3, with 7 bases that match TRBD2. This CDR3 has 16 amino acids. The germline V gene encodes CDR1 SGHDN and CDR2 FVKESK. The junction had 5 bases not matched to a gene; V was cut back by 1 base and J by 1 base. CDR3 coding DNA: TGTGCCAGCAGCCAAGGTCGACGGGGGGGCACAGATACGCAGTATTTT. Its protein product is CASSQGRRGGTDTQYF.

The chain joins TRBV2 to TRBJ1-1, with D unclear. V dropped 7 bases and J dropped 0 bases, with 9 bases sitting between them. CDR1 and CDR2 (germline): SNHLY, FYNNEI. The CDR3 is 13 amino acids. The CDR3 here is CASNRDMNTEAFF. DNA for the CDR3: TGTGCCAGCAATAGAGATATGAACACTGAAGCTTTCTTT.

In this sample, this clone turned up a few times. The chain employs TRBV7-2 and TRBJ2-1; 8 bases match TRBD1. This CDR3 spans 16 amino acids. Trimming removed 5 bases from V and 7 bases from J; junction bases left unmatched: 13. Per the germline V gene, CDR1 is SGHTA and CDR2 is FQGNSA. The CDR3 loop reads CASSPNPWTGQNEQFF. For the CDR3, the DNA is TGTGCCAGCAGCCCGAACCCTTGGACAGGGCAAAATGAGCAGTTCTTC.

The chain has TRBV5-1 and TRBJ2-7, with a possible D match to TRBD2 (6 bases). In germline, CDR1 is SGHRS, CDR2 YFSETQ. The germline V and J ends were trimmed by 0 bases and 2 bases, with 12 bases remaining between them. This CDR3 is 15 amino acids long. The CDR3: CASSLGGVLTYEQYF. The CDR3 region has the DNA TGCGCCAGCAGCTTGGGCGGGGTACTAACCTACGAGCAGTACTTC.

The V call is TRBV6-6, the J call TRBJ2-3; tentative D call: TRBD2 (6 bases). Germline CDR1 and CDR2: MNHNY and SVGAGI (reference sequence). This CDR3 is 14 amino acids long. V gave up 6 bases and J gave up 2 bases, with 12 bases separating them. The CDR3 loop reads CASSLAVPTDTQYF. The DNA of the CDR3 is TGTGCCAGCAGCTTAGCGGTGCCCACAGATACGCAGTATTTT.

V and J are TRBV18 and TRBJ2-7; unclear D gene. Germline V gene lookup returns CDR1 KGHSH and CDR2 LQKENI. V shed 6 bases and J shed 4 bases, with 13 bases lying between them. The CDR3 runs to 13 residues. DNA of the CDR3: TGTGCCAGCTCGCATCCTCAGCGTTACGAGCAGTACTTC. The encoded protein is CASSHPQRYEQYF.

The chain couples TRBV5-1 to TRBJ2-3; D is ambiguous. The CDR3 covers 16 residues. From germline, CDR1 is SGHRS and CDR2 YFSETQ. V was pared by 0 bases and J by 1 base, with 12 bases between. The CDR3 nucleotides are TGCGCCAGCAGCTTGGCCACGTCCTCAGGCACAGATACGCAGTATTTT. As protein: CASSLATSSGTDTQYF.

The V and J genes are TRBV6-4 and TRBJ2-5; D perhaps matches TRBD1 (5 bases). The V end was cut by 7 bases, the J end by 3 bases, with 12 bases between. Germline loops: CDR1 MRHNA, CDR2 SNTAGT. The CDR3 has 13 amino acids. This CDR3 reads CASKEEGEETQYF. In DNA form, the CDR3 reads TGTGCCAGCAAAGAGGAAGGGGAAGAGACCCAGTACTTC.

This rearrangement joins TRBV9 to TRBJ2-3; TRBD2 matches 12 bases. This CDR3 spans 16 amino acids. Unmatched junction bases numbered 9, after V lost 4 bases and J lost 6 bases. CDR1 is SGDLS, CDR2 YYNGEE, per germline. The CDR3 protein is CASSLPSGRDGDTQYF. The CDR3, as DNA: TGTGCCAGCAGCCTCCCTAGCGGGAGGGACGGGGATACGCAGTATTTT.

V is TRBV28 and J is TRBJ2-7; 7 bases map to TRBD2. CDR1 is MDHEN and CDR2 is SYDVKM in the germline V gene. V gave up 3 bases and J gave up 1 base; unmatched junction bases: 6. The CDR3 contains 15 residues. The CDR3 spells CASSFRGLSSYEQYF. DNA of the CDR3: TGTGCCAGCAGTTTTAGGGGACTAAGTTCCTACGAGCAGTACTTC.

Many counts were recorded for this clone. This chain uses TRBV28 with TRBJ1-1, with D possibly being TRBD1 (6 bases). CDR1 and CDR2 (germline): MDHEN, SYDVKM. Trimming removed 2 bases at V and 1 base at J, with 8 bases between. The CDR3 consists of 14 residues. Written as DNA, the CDR3 is TGTGCCAGCAGTTTACCGGGACAGAACACTGAAGCTTTCTTT. This translates into CASSLPGQNTEAFF.

J is TRBJ2-7 and V is TRBV7-9; 10 bases are a match to TRBD1. The germline V gene has CDR1 SEHNR and CDR2 FQNEAQ (reference sequence). The V segment lost 5 bases and the J segment 1 base; nucleotides outside the gene matches: 11. The CDR3 length is 17 residues. The CDR3 spells CASSTSDRGQGSYEQYF. DNA for the CDR3: TGTGCCAGCAGCACCTCAGACAGGGGGCAAGGTTCCTACGAGCAGTACTTC.

V usage is TRBV30 and J usage is TRBJ1-1; TRBD1 is a possible D gene (5 bases). V was shortened by 3 bases and J by 1 base, with 12 bases between the two germline ends. CDR3 length equals 14 residues. Germline loops: CDR1 GTSNPN, CDR2 SVGIG (reference sequence). CDR3 sequence: CAWSAGLQNTEAFF. The CDR3 coding sequence is TGTGCCTGGAGCGCGGGGCTGCAGAACACTGAAGCTTTCTTT.